This TCR beta chain was sequenced during a study of blood T cells in healthy people across ages. A word on this clonotype: The antigen is undetermined.

Study findings and constraints: Aged donors had fewer naive CD4+ cells and lower diversity than long-lived donors.

The germline gives CDR1 DFQATT, CDR2 SNEGSKA (reference sequence). With 0 bases removed from V and 0 bases from J, the gap between germline ends came to 18 bases. This CDR3 has 18 residues. Primed by a sample-barcoded 5' primer and a J-beta primer mix, a second PCR proceeded for 7 to 11 cycles. Using its own MiXCR run on the 5' RACE reads, TCRdb lists one record per CDR3 protein. Found here are approximately 1.5 million distinct CDR3 sequences, roughly 30% of them singletons; the top ten hold around 11%. The chain has TRBV20-1 and TRBJ2-1; possible D gene TRBD2, 5 bases. The TCR sequence derives from a woman between 25 and 40 years old in good health. Sequencing used blood. CDR3 DNA sequence: TGCAGTGCTAGAGATCGAGCCGGGGTCTACCGCTCCTACAATGAGCAGTTCTTC. It yields the protein CSARDRAGVYRSYNEQFF.